The clone carrying this T cell receptor beta chain was picked up one time. Antigen unknown. Trimming pared 5 bases from V and 6 bases from J, leaving 17 bases between. The CDR3 contains 14 residues. Germline V gene data show CDR1 as MDHEN and CDR2 as SYDVKM. This sample stems from a study of shared clonotypes between healthy human individuals. Study-level findings and limits: Naive subsets usually exceeded memory subsets in estimated richness.

Genomic DNA (from each subset) was split evenly across several immunoSEQ plates. TCRdb's copy holds only in-frame clones and misses some; the assay was immunoSEQ multiplex PCR. The sample contains around 980,000 clones, around 78% of which appear only once. Sequencing was performed on memory CD4+ T cells from PBMCs. Noted subset: CD45RA-negative fraction. This clonotype was sampled from a man aged 18 to 30 in good health. Some clones in this sample may be carry-over from other donors' samples. V gene TRBV28 combines with J gene TRBJ2-7; D is perhaps TRBD1 (6 bases). CDR3 sequence: CASSRQDGTLEQYF. The CDR3 DNA follows: TGTGCCAGCAGTCGACAAGACGGGACACTCGAGCAGTACTTC.